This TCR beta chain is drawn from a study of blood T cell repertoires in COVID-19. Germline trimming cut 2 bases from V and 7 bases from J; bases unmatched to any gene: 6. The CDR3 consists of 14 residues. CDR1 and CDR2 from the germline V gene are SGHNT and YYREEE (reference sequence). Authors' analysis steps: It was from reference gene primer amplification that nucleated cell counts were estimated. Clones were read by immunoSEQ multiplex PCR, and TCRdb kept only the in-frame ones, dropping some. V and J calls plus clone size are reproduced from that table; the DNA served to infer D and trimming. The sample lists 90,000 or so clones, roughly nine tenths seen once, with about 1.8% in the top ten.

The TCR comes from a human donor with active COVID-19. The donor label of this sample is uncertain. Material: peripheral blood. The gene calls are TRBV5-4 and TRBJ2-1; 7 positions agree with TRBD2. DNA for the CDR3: TGTGCCAGCAGCTTTTATGCGGGGGTAAATGAGCAGTTCTTC. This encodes CASSFYAGVNEQFF.